This TCR beta chain was observed in a study of T cells in women clearing cervical HPV infection. Study-wide context: Cases: HPV16-related CIN3 or worse on histology, a couple of invasive cancers. With HLA typing for only a few women, HLA confounding remains possible. For cases, blood was sampled a median around 150 days after lesion detection, interquartile range about 90 to 200 days.

In the case of this clone: Antigen unknown. The read falls 3 residues short of the CDR3 end, and the missing part is taken from the germline J gene.

Using immunoSEQ multiplex PCR, the repertoire was profiled, and TCRdb retains in-frame clones only, with some absent. The sample data list under 45,000 clones. Overall study results and limits: Effector/memory and HPV-specific T cells were not isolated, and association timing is unknown.

The germline CDR1 and CDR2 sequences are SGHAT and FQNNGV. The CDR3 totals 14 residues. This chain uses TRBV11-2 with TRBJ1-1; D is possibly TRBD1 (6 bases). Sequenced sample: blood buffy coat. This receptor was obtained from a woman between 18 and 70 years old with a cervical HPV16 infection that either progressed to CIN3+ or cleared (not recorded which). The CDR3: CASSLGLRGMKAFF. The sequenced CDR3 bases are TGTGCCAGCAGCTTAGGACTCAGGGGTATGAAA.